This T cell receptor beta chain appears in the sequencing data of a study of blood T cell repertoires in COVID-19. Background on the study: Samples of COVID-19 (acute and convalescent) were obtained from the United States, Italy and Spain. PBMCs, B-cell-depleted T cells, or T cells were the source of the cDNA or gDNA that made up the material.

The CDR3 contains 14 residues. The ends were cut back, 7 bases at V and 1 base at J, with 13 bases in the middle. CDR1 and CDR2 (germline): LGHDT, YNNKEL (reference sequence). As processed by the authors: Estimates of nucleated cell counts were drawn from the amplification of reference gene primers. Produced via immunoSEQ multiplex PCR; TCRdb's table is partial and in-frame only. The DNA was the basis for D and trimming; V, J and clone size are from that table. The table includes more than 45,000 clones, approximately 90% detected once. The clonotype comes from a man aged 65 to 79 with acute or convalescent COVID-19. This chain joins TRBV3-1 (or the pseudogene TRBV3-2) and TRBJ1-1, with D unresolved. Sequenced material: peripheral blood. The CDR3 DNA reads TGTGCCAGCACCAAAATCCCGGGGAACACTGAAGCTTTCTTT. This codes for CASTKIPGNTEAFF.